This record looks at one TCR beta chain sequence and its context. TCR beta from blood CD8+ and CD4+ T cells was sequenced. TEMRA cells were FACS-enriched and CD8+ and CD4+ T cells negatively isolated. Reverse transcription used 0.5 to 1 ug RNA and random hexamers. TCRdb reprocessed the immunoSEQ multiplex PCR reads with MiXCR, giving one entry per CDR3 protein. The sample shows around 230,000 distinct CDR3 sequences, 95% of them seen only once. The ends were cut back, 5 bases at V and 5 bases at J, with 13 bases in the middle. The V gene's germline CDR1 is MNHEY and CDR2 SMNVEV (reference sequence). This CDR3 region has 13 residues. The sample comes from a study of CD8 T cells in Susac syndrome.

The clonotype was recovered from a human donor with multiple sclerosis. The material sequenced was CD4+ T cells from PBMCs. The V and J genes are TRBV27 and TRBJ2-7; D is undetermined. The CDR3 loop is CASSNSGRHEQYF. The CDR3 coding sequence is TGTGCCAGCAGTAACTCTGGGCGGCACGAGCAGTACTTC.